This passage covers 22 T cell receptor beta chains from one sample sequenced in a study of blood T cell repertoires in COVID-19. The assay was immunoSEQ multiplex PCR, and TCRdb's table has in-frame clones only and misses some. Of about 410,000 clones in the sample, less than 95% were seen once. The specimen was PBMCs or T cells enriched from blood (not recorded which). These TCRs come from a man in his late teens or twenties who had recovered from COVID-19.

The chain has TRBV27 and TRBJ2-7, with 8 positions matching TRBD2. CDR1 MNHEY and CDR2 SMNVEV come from the germline V gene (reference sequence). The CDR3 is made up of 15 amino acids. V lost 2 bases, J lost 3 bases, and 6 bases stayed unmatched. DNA of the CDR3: TGTGCCAGCAGTTTAGTCGGGAGGGAGAACTACGAGCAGTACTTC. This translates into CASSLVGRENYEQYF.

The V call is TRBV5-1, the J call TRBJ2-5; possibly TRBD2 for D (6 bases). Trimming left V 4 bases short and J 1 base short, with 17 bases between. This CDR3 comprises 16 residues. Germline V gene sequence: CDR1 SGHRS, CDR2 YFSETQ. CDR3 loop: CASSMGGGPRQETQYF. In nucleotides, the CDR3 is TGCGCCAGCAGCATGGGCGGAGGGCCTCGCCAAGAGACCCAGTACTTC.

The table lists this clone with a count of one. The chain recombines TRBV18 with TRBJ1-3; unclear D gene. V shed 5 bases and J shed 0 bases, with 8 bases lying between them. CDR1 KGHSH and CDR2 LQKENI come from the germline V gene. CDR3 length equals 14 residues. CDR3: CASSEVSSGNTIYF. The CDR3 coding sequence is TGTGCCAGCTCAGAGGTTAGCTCTGGAAACACCATATATTTT.

The chain joins TRBV21-1 to TRBJ1-1. TRBV21-1 is annotated as a pseudogene. The CDR3 totals 13 residues. For the CDR3, the DNA is TGTGCCAGCAAAGGGAGAATGAACACTGAAGCTTTCTTT. Translated: CASKGRMNTEAFF.

The chain recombines TRBV5-4 with TRBJ1-1; TRBD1 aligns across 9 bases. The junction had 2 bases not matched to a gene; V was cut back by 0 bases and J by 11 bases. This CDR3 contains 12 residues. Per the germline V gene, CDR1 is SGHNT and CDR2 is YYREEE (reference sequence). The CDR3 DNA reads as TGTGCCAGCAGCTTGGCGGACAGGGGCGCTTTCTTT. It codes for CASSLADRGAFF.

Only one count was recorded for this clone. The chain is built from TRBV7-3 and TRBJ1-6; the D gene is possibly TRBD1 (5 bases). V was trimmed by 3 bases and J by 4 bases, leaving 13 bases between them. Germline V CDR1 and CDR2: SGHTA, FQGTGA. The CDR3 extends over 16 amino acids. The DNA for the CDR3 is TGTGCCAGCAGCTTGGGGCCCGGGACTTATAATTCACCCCTCCACTTT. It translates to CASSLGPGTYNSPLHF.

This chain links TRBV18 with TRBJ1-1; 7 nucleotides agree with TRBD1. The V gene end was trimmed by 3 bases and the J gene end by 5 bases; junction bases not matched to a gene: 12. The CDR3 spans 16 residues. Germline V gene sequence: CDR1 KGHSH, CDR2 LQKENI. This CDR3 is CASSPSPWTGFTEAFF. CDR3 bases: TGTGCCAGCTCACCCTCCCCATGGACAGGTTTTACTGAAGCTTTCTTT.

This clone was counted only a few times. Other DNA sequences in the same sample also yield this CDR3. This chain connects TRBV6-5 to TRBJ1-3, with D possibly matching TRBD1 (5 bases). V lost 6 bases to trimming and J lost 0 bases, with 12 bases between them. Germline lookup yields CDR1 MNHEY and CDR2 SVGAGI. CDR3 size: 15 residues. DNA of the CDR3: TGTGCCAGCAGGCGGGACGGAAGCTCTGGAAACACCATATATTTT. This gives the protein CASRRDGSSGNTIYF.

This chain connects TRBV24-1 to TRBJ2-7, with 9 positions matching TRBD1. V lost 3 bases, J lost 6 bases, and 8 bases stayed unmatched. The CDR3 length is 15 residues. Germline CDR1 reads KGHDR; CDR2 reads SFDVKD. The CDR3 is CATSDPSDRGGEQYF. The CDR3 DNA reads TGTGCCACCAGTGATCCTTCGGACAGGGGCGGCGAGCAGTACTTC.

This clone turned up a few times. This chain links TRBV2 with TRBJ2-7; 9 bases agree with TRBD1. Trimming took 8 bases from V and 0 from J; bases not matched to a gene: 5. Looked up from germline, CDR1 is SNHLY and CDR2 is FYNNEI. This CDR3 spans 14 amino acids. CDR3 sequence reads: CASAGGQGSYEQYF. DNA for the CDR3: TGTGCCAGCGCCGGGGGACAGGGCTCCTACGAGCAGTACTTC.

The J gene is TRBJ2-5, the V gene TRBV7-2; D possibly corresponds to TRBD1 (5 bases). Germline CDR1 is SGHTA and CDR2 is FQGNSA. This CDR3 has 13 residues. Trimming took 4 bases from V and 3 from J, leaving 9 bases between them. CDR3 nucleotide sequence: TGTGCCAGCAGCTCCCCAGGGAAAGAGACCCAGTACTTC. As protein: CASSSPGKETQYF.

The chain recombines TRBV29-1 with TRBJ1-2; no clear D. CDR1 and CDR2 from the germline V gene are SQVTM and ANQGSEA. The CDR3 spans 14 residues. V lost 6 bases and J lost 2, with 16 bases in between. The CDR3 sequence is CSVLKDPGNYGYTF. As DNA, the CDR3 is TGCAGCGTCCTAAAGGATCCGGGGAACTATGGCTACACCTTC.

This clone was seen a single time. This CDR3 is CASSPPPGARTYQPQHF. The DNA for the CDR3 is TGCGCCAGCAGCCCACCCCCGGGTGCCCGCACTTATCAGCCCCAGCATTTT. The chain uses TRBV4-1 and TRBJ1-5, with D hard to call. This CDR3 is built from 17 residues. Trimming took off 4 bases at V and 5 bases at J, with 21 bases between the two ends. CDR1 is MGHRA, CDR2 YSYEKL, per germline.

The V gene is TRBV28, the J gene TRBJ1-4; 7 bases agree with TRBD1. The CDR3 runs to 14 residues. V lost 4 bases to trimming and J lost 4 bases; unmatched junction nucleotides: 3. Germline CDR1 reads MDHEN; CDR2 reads SYDVKM. DNA for the CDR3: TGTGCCAGCAGTTCGGGACAGATTAATGAAAAACTGTTTTTT. The encoded protein is CASSSGQINEKLFF.

The chain recombines TRBV11-2 with TRBJ1-1, with 7 bases lining up with TRBD1. Looked up from germline, CDR1 is SGHAT and CDR2 is FQNNGV. V trimming: 2 bases; J trimming: 2 bases; junction bases outside the gene matches: 5. The CDR3 loop spans 15 amino acids. The CDR3 here is CASSLSRDSNTEAFF. The DNA of the CDR3 is TGTGCCAGCAGCTTAAGTCGGGACAGCAACACTGAAGCTTTCTTT.

V is TRBV12-5 and J is TRBJ1-5; 9 bases are shared with TRBD1. The CDR3 runs to 18 residues. Germline CDR1 is LGHNT and CDR2 is FRNRAP. Losses at the gene ends were 2 bases for V and 5 bases for J; bases not matched to a gene: 13. Here the CDR3 DNA reads TGTGCTAGTGGTTTGCCTACCCCGGGACAGGGAGGGGATCAGCCCCAGCATTTT. This translates into CASGLPTPGQGGDQPQHF.

V is TRBV11-3 and J is TRBJ1-2, with 7 bases aligning to TRBD1. With V trimmed by 0 bases and J by 2 bases, 6 bases remained unmatched. Per germline, CDR1 SGHNT and CDR2 YENEEA. The length of the CDR3 is 16 residues. The CDR3 loop is CASSLEGRQGNYGYTF. The CDR3 region has the DNA TGTGCCAGCAGCTTAGAGGGGCGACAGGGCAACTATGGCTACACCTTC.

CDR3 region: CASSLNPTGATYEQYF. CDR3 DNA sequence: TGCGCCAGCAGCCTCAACCCGACAGGTGCCACCTACGAGCAGTACTTC. The chain uses TRBV5-1 and TRBJ2-7, with D tentatively TRBD1 (6 bases). The V and J ends lost 4 bases and 2 bases respectively, with 19 bases between them. Germline loops: CDR1 SGHRS, CDR2 YFSETQ. The CDR3 contains 16 residues. The variable domain in full, with the rest retrieved from reference TRBV5-1 and TRBJ2-7, is KAGVTQTPRYLIKTRGQQVTLSCSPISGHRSVSWYQQTPGQGLQFLFEYFSETQRNKGNFPGRFSGRQFSNSRSEMNVSTLELGDSALYLCASSLNPTGATYEQYFGPGTRLTVT.

The genes are TRBV12-3 or TRBV12-4 and TRBJ1-5, with D maybe TRBD1 (5 bases). Trimming took 9 bases from V and 7 from J, leaving 16 bases between them. The CDR3 is made up of 13 amino acids. The CDR3: CASQQGLWQPQHF. The CDR3 DNA is TGTGCCAGTCAGCAGGGTCTATGGCAGCCCCAGCATTTT.

The chain is built from TRBV28 and TRBJ2-7; tentative D call: TRBD2 (5 bases). This CDR3 is built from 12 residues. Trimming cost V 3 bases and J 8 bases, with 11 bases left between them. Looked up from germline, CDR1 is MDHEN and CDR2 is SYDVKM. CDR3 in DNA: TGTGCCAGCAGTTTGGACTGGCTCAAGCAGTACTTC. It specifies CASSLDWLKQYF.

This clone was recorded once. The chain joins TRBV7-6 to TRBJ1-1; 7 bases line up with TRBD1. The V gene end was trimmed by 5 bases and the J gene end by 1 base; junction bases not matched to a gene: 10. The CDR3 spans 16 residues. Germline lookup yields CDR1 SGHVS and CDR2 FNYEAQ. CDR3 sequence: CASSPPRGRRNTEAFF. The CDR3 coding sequence is TGTGCCAGCAGCCCCCCCAGGGGGAGAAGGAACACTGAAGCTTTCTTT.

The chain uses TRBV27 and TRBJ2-3; no definite D call. The CDR3 runs to 14 residues. Germline V gene sequence: CDR1 MNHEY, CDR2 SMNVEV (reference sequence). V lost 5 bases and J lost 0, with 9 bases in between. CDR3 nucleotides: TGTGCCAGCAGTCCCCTAAGCAGCACAGATACGCAGTATTTT. Protein: CASSPLSSTDTQYF.